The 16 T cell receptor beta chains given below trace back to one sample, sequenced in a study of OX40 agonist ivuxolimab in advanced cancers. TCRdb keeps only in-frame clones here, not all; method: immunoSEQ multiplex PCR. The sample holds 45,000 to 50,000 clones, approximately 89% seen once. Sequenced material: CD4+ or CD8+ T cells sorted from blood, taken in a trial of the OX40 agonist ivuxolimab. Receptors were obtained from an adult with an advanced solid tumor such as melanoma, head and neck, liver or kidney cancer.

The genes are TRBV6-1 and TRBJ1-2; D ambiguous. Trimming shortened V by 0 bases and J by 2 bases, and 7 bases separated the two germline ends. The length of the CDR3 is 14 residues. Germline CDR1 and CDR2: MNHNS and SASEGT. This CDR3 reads CASSEAPGNYGYTF. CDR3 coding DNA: TGTGCCAGCAGTGAAGCGCCTGGGAACTATGGCTACACCTTC.

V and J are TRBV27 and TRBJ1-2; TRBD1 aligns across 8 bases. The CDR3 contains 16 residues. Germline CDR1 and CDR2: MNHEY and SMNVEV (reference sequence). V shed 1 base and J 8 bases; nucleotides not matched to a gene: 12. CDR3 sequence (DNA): TGTGCCAGCAGTTTATTGTACCAAAGGACAGGGTTAGGCTACACCTTC. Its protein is CASSLLYQRTGLGYTF.

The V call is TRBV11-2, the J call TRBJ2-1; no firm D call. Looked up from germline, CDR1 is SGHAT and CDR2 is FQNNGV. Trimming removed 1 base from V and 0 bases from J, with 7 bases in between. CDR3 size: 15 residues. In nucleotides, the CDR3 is TGTGCCAGCAGCTTAGGGTTAGGCTCCTACAATGAGCAGTTCTTC. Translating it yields CASSLGLGSYNEQFF.

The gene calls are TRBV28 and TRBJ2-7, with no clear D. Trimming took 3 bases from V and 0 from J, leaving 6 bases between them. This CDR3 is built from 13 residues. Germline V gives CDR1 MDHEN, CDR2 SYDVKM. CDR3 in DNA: TGTGCCAGCAGTTTTCGTGACTCCTACGAGCAGTACTTC. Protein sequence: CASSFRDSYEQYF.

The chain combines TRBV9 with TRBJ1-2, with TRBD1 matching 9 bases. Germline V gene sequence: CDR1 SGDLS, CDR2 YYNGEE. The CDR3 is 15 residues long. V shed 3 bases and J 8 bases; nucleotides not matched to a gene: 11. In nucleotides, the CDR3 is TGTGCCAGCAGCGAACAAACAGGGGGCGCGAGGGGCTACACCTTC. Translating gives CASSEQTGGARGYTF.

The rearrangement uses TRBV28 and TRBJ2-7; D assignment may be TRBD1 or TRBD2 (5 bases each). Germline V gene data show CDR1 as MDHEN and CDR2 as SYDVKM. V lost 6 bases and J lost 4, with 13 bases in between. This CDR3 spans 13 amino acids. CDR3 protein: CASSSGTKYEQYF. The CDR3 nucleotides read TGTGCCAGCAGCTCCGGGACGAAATACGAGCAGTACTTC. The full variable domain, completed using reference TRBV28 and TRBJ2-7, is DVKVTQSSRYLVKRTGEKVFLECVQDMDHENMFWYRQDPGLGLRLIYFSYDVKMKEKGDIPEGYSVSREKKERFSLILESASTNQTSMYLCASSSGTKYEQYFGPGTRLTVT.

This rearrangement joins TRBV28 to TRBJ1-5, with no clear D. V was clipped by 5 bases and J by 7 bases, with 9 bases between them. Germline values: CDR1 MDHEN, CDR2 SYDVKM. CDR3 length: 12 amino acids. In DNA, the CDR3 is TGTGCCAGCAGTCCTTTATCCCAGCCCCAGCATTTT. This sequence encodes CASSPLSQPQHF. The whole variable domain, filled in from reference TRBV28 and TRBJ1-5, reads DVKVTQSSRYLVKRTGEKVFLECVQDMDHENMFWYRQDPGLGLRLIYFSYDVKMKEKGDIPEGYSVSREKKERFSLILESASTNQTSMYLCASSPLSQPQHFGDGTRLSIL.

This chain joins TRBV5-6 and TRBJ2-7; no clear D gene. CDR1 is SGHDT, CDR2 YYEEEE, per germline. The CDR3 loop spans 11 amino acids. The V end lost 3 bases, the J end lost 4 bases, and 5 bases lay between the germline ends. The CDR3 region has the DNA TGTGCCAGCAGCTCACCTTACGAGCAGTACGTC. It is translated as CASSSPYEQYV.

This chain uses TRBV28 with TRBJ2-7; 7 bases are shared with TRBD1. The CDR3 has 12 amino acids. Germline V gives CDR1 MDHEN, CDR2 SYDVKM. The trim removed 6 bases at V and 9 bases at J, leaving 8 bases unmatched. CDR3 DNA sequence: TGTGCCAGCAGCACGACAGGGCCGCCGCAGTACGTC. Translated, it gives CASSTTGPPQYV.

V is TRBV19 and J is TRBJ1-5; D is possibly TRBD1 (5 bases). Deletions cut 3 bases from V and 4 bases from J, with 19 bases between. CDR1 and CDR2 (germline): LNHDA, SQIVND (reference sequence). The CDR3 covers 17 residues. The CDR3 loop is CASSMPTGRNGNQPQHF. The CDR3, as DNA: TGTGCCAGTAGTATGCCCACAGGAAGGAATGGAAATCAGCCCCAGCATTTT.

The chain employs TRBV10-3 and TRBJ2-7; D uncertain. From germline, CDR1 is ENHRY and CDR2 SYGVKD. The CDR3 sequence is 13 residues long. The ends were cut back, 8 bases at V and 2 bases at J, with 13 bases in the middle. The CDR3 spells CAIWKGGTYEQYV. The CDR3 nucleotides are TGTGCCATCTGGAAGGGTGGAACCTACGAGCAGTACGTC.

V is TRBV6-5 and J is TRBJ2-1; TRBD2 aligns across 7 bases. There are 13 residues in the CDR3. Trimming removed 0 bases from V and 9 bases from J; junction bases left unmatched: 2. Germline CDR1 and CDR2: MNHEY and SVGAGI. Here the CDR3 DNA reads TGTGCCAGCAGTTACTCTCCGGGGGGTGAGCAGTTCTTC. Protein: CASSYSPGGEQFF.

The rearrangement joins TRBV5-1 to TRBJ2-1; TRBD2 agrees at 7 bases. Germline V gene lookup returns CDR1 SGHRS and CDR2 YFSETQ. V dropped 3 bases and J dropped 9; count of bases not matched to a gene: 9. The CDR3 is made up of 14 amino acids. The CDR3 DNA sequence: TGCGCCAGCAGCTCGGGGACGGGGGGAGTTGAGCAGTTCTTC. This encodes CASSSGTGGVEQFF. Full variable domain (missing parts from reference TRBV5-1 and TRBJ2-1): KAGVTQTPRYLIKTRGQQVTLSCSPISGHRSVSWYQQTPGQGLQFLFEYFSETQRNKGNFPGRFSGRQFSNSRSEMNVSTLELGDSALYLCASSSGTGGVEQFFGPGTRLTVL.

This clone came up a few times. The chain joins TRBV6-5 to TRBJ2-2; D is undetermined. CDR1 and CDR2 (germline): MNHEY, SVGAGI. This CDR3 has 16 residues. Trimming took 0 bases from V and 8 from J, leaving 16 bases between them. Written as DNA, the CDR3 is TGTGCCAGCAGTTACTCCATTGTACCTCCCGGAGGGGAGCTGTTTTTT. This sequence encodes CASSYSIVPPGGELFF.

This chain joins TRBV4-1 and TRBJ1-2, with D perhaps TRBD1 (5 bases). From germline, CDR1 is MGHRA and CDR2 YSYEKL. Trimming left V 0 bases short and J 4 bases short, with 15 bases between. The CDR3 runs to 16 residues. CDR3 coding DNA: TGCGCCAGCAGCCAAGATCCGGGCAGGGTTAGCTATGGCTACACCTTC. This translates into CASSQDPGRVSYGYTF.

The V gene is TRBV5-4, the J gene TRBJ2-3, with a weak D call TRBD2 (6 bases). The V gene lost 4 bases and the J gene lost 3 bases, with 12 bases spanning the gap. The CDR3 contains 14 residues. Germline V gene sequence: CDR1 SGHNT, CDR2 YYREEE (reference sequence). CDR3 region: CASSPPAGTDTQYF. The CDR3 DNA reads TGTGCCAGCAGCCCGCCCGCGGGGACAGATACGCAGTATTTT.